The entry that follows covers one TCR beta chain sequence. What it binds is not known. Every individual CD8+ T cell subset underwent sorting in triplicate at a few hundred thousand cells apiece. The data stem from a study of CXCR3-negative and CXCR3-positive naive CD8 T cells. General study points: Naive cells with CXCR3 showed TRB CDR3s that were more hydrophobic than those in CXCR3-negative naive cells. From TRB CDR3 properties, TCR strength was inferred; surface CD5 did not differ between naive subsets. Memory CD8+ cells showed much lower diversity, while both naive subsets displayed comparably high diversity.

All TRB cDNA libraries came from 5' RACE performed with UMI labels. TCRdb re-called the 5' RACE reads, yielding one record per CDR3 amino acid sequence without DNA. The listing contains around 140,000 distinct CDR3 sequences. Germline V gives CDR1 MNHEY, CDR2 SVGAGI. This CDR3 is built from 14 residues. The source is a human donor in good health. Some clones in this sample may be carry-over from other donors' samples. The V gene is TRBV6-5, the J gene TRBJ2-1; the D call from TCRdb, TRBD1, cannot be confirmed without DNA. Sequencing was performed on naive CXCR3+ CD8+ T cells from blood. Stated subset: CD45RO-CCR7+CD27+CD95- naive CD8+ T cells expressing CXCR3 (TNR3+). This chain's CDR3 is CASSGRDVYNEQFF.